Included here is one T cell receptor (beta chain) sequence, with context. These data come from a study of response to subunit inactivated influenza vaccine. Between the trimmed V and J ends, which lost 2 bases and 3 bases, there was a span of 8 bases. CDR1 and CDR2 from the germline V gene are SGHRS and YFSETQ. The CDR3 extends over 13 amino acids. A single record per CDR3 protein comes from TCRdb applying MiXCR to the RT-PCR reads. Counted here are 500,000 to 600,000 distinct CDR3 sequences, around 10% occurring once; the ten biggest clones make up 11%. These data also formed part of another study, on T cells expressing NK-cell markers. From that report: The cDNA for TCR beta came from 5'RACE template switching with UMIs.

This chain uses TRBV5-1 with TRBJ2-5; D remains ambiguous. The clonotype originates from a man aged 50 to 59 who received an inactivated influenza vaccine. The source material was PBMCs from blood, sampled on the day of vaccination. CDR3 bases: TGCGCCAGCAGCTTTGGAGACGAAGAGACCCAGTACTTC. This gives the protein CASSFGDEETQYF.